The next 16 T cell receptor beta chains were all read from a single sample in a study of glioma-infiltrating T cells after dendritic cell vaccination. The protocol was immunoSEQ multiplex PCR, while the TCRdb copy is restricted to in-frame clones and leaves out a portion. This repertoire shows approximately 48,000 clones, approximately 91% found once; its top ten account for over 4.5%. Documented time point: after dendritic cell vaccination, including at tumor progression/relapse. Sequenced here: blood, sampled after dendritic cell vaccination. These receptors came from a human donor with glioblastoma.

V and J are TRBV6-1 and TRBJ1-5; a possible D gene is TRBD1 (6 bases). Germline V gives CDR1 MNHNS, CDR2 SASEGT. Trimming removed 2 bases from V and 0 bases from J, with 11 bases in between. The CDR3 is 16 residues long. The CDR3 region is CASSEKDRTSNQPQHF. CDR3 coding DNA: TGTGCCAGCAGTGAAAAGGACAGAACTAGCAATCAGCCCCAGCATTTT.

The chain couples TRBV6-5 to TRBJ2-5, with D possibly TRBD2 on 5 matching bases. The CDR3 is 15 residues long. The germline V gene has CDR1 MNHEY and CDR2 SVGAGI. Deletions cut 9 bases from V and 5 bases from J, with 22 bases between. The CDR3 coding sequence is TGTGCCAGTAAATCTACCCCCGAGATAGCGGAGACCCAGTACTTC. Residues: CASKSTPEIAETQYF.

This chain's CDR3 is CASSPFHRGLDGYTF. Written as DNA, the CDR3 is TGTGCCAGCAGTCCCTTCCACAGGGGGCTAGATGGCTACACCTTC. The chain has TRBV27 and TRBJ1-2, with 9 positions matching TRBD1. The CDR3 has 15 residues. The V gene end was trimmed by 5 bases and the J gene end by 6 bases; junction bases not matched to a gene: 10. CDR1 and CDR2 (germline): MNHEY, SMNVEV (reference sequence).

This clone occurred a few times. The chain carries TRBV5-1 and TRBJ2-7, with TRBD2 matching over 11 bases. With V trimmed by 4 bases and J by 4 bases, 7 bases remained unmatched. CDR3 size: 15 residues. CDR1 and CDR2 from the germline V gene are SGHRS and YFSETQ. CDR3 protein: CASSPTSGRSYEQYF. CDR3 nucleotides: TGCGCCAGCAGCCCAACTAGCGGGAGAAGTTACGAGCAGTACTTC.

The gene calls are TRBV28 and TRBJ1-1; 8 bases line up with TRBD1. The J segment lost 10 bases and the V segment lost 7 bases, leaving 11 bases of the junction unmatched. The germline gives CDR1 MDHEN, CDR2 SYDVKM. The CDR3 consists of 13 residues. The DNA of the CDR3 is TGTGCCAGCAAGCTTGGGCAGGGGGCACGAGCTTTCTTT. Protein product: CASKLGQGARAFF.

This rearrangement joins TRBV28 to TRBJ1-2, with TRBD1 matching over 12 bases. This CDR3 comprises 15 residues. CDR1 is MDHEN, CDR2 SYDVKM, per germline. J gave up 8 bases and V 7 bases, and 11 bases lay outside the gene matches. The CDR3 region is CASKGTGGAYVGYTF. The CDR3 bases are TGTGCCAGCAAGGGGACAGGGGGCGCGTACGTGGGCTACACCTTC.

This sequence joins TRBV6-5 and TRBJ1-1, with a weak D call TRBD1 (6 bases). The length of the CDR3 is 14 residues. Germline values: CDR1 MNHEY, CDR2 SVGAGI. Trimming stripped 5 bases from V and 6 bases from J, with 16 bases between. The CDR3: CASSPTPWGPEAFF. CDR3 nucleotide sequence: TGTGCCAGCAGTCCGACGCCTTGGGGGCCTGAAGCTTTCTTT.

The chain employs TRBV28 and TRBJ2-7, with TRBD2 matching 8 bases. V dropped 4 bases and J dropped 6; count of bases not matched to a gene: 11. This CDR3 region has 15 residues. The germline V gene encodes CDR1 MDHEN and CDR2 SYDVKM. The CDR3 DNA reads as TGTGCCAGCAGTTCCCCTCGCGGTAGCGGGACCGAGCAGTACTTC. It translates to CASSSPRGSGTEQYF.

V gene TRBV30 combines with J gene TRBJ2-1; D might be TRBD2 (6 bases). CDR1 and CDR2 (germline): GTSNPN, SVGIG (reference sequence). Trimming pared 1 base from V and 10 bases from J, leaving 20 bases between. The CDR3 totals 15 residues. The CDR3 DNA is TGTGCCTGGAGTGCTCCGGGGGTGGCTTCACAGGAGCAGTTCTTC. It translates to CAWSAPGVASQEQFF.

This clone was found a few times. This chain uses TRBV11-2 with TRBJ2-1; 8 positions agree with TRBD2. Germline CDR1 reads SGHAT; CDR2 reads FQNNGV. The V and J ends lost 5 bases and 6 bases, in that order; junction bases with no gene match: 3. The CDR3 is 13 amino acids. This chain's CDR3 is CASSPSGSNEQFF. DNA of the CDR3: TGTGCCAGCAGCCCAAGCGGGAGCAATGAGCAGTTCTTC.

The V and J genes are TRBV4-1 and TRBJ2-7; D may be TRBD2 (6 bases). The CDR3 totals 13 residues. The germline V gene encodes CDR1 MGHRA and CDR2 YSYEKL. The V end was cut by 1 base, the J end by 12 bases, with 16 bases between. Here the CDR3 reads CASSQVGLPPRYF. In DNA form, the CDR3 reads TGCGCCAGCAGCCAAGTGGGACTCCCTCCCAGGTACTTC.

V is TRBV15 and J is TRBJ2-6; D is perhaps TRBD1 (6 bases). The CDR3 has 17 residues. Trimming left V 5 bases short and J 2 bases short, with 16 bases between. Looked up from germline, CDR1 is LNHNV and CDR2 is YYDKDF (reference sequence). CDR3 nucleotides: TGTGCCACCAGCGGTAACAGGGAACCGACTGGGGCCAACGTCCTGACTTTC. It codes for CATSGNREPTGANVLTF.

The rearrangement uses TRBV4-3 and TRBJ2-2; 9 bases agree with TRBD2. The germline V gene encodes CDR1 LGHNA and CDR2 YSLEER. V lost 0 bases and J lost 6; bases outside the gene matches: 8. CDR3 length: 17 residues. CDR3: CASSQDLGGRGAGELFF. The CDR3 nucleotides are TGCGCCAGCAGCCAAGATCTGGGCGGGAGGGGCGCCGGGGAGCTGTTTTTT.

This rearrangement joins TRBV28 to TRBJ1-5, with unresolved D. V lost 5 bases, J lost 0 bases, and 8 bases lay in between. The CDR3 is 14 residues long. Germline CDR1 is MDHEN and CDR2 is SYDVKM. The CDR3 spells CASSEPGSNQPQHF. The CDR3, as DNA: TGTGCCAGCAGTGAACCAGGTAGCAATCAGCCCCAGCATTTT.

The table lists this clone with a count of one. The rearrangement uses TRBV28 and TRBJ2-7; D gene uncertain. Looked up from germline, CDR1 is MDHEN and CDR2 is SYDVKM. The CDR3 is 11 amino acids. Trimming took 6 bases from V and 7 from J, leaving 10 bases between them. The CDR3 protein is CASSTKWEQYF. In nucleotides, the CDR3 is TGTGCCAGCAGCACAAAGTGGGAGCAGTACTTC.

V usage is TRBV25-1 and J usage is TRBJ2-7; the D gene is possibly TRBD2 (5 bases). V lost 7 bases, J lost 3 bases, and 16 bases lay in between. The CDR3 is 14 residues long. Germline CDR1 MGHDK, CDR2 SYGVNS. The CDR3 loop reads CASTQGSGFYEQYF. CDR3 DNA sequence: TGTGCCAGCACCCAAGGAAGCGGATTCTACGAGCAGTACTTC.